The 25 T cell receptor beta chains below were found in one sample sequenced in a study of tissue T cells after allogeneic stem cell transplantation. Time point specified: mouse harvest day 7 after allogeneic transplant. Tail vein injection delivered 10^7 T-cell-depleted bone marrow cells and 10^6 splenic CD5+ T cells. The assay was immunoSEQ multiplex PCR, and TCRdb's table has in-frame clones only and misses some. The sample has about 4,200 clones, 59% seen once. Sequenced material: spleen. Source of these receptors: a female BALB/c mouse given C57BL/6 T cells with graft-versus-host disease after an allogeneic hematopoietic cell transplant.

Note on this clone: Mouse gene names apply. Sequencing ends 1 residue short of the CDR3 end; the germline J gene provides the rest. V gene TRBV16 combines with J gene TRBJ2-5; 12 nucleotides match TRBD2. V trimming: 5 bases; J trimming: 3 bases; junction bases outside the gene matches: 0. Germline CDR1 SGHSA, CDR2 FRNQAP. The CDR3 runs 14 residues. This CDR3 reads CASSGLGGQDTQYF. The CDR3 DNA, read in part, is TGTGCAAGCAGCGGACTGGGGGGGCAAGACACCCAGTAC.

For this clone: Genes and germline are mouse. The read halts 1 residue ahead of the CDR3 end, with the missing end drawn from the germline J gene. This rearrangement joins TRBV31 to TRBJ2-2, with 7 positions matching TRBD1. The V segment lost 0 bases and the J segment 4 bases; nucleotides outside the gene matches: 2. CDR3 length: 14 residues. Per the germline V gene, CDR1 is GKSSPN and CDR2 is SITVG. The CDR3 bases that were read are TGTGCCTGGAGTCTCACAGGGGCCACCGGGCAGCTCTAC. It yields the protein CAWSLTGATGQLY. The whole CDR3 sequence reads CAWSLTGATGQLYF.

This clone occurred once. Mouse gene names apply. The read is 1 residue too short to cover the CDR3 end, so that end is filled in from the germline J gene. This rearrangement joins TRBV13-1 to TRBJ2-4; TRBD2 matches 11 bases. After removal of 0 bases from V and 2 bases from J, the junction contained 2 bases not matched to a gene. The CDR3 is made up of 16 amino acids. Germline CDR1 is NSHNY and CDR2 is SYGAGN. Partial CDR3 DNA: TGTGCCAGCAGTGATGGGACTGGGGGGCATCAAAACACCTTGTAC. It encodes CASSDGTGGHQNTLY. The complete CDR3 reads CASSDGTGGHQNTLYF.

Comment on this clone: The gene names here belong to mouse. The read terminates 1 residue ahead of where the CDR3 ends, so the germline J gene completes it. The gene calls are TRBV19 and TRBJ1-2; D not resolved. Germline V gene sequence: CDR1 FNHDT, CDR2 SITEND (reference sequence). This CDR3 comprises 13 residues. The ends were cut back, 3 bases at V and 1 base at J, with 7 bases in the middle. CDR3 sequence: CASSKGRNSDYTF. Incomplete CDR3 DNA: TGTGCCAGCAGTAAGGGCAGAAACTCCGACTACACC.

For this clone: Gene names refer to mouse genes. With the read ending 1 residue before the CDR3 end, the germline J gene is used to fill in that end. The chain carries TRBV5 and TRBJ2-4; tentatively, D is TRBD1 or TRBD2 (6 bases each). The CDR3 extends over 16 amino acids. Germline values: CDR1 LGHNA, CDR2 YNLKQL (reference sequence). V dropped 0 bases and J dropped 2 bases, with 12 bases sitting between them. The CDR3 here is CASSQEWGRSQNTLYF. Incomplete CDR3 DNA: TGTGCCAGCAGCCAAGAGTGGGGGCGCTCTCAAAACACCTTGTAC.

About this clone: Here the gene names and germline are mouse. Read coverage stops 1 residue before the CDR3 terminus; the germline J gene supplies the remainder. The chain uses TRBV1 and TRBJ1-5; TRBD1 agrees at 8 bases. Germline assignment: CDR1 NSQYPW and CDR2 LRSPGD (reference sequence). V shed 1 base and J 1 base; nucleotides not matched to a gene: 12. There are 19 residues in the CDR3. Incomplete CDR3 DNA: TGCACCTGCAGTGCAGCCGGAGGCAGGGGGCGAGGAAACAACCAGGCTCCGCTT. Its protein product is CTCSAAGGRGRGNNQAPL. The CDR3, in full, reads CTCSAAGGRGRGNNQAPLF. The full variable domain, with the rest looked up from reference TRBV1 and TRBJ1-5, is VTLLEQNPRWRLVPRGQAVNLRCILKNSQYPWMSWYQQDLQKQLQWLFTLRSPGDKEVKSLPGADYLATRVTDTELRLQVANMSQGRTLYCTCSAAGGRGRGNNQAPLFGEGTRLSVL.

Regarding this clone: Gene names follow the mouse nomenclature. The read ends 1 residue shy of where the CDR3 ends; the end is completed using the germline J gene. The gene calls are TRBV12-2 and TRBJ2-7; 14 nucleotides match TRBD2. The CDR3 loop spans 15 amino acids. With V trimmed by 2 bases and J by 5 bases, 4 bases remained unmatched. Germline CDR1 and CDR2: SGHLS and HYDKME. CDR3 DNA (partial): TGTGCCAGCTCTCCACGGGACTGGGGGGGCGATGAACAGTAC. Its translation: CASSPRDWGGDEQY. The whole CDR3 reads CASSPRDWGGDEQYF.

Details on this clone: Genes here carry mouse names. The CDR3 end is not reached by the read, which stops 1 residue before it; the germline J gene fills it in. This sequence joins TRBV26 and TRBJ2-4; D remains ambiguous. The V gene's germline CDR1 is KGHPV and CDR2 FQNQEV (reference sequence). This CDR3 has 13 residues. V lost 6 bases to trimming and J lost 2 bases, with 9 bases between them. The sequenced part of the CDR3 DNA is TGTGCCAGCAGCCCGGACGCTCAAAACACCTTGTAC. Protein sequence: CASSPDAQNTLY. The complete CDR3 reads CASSPDAQNTLYF. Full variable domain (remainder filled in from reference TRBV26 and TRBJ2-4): NSKVIQTPRYLVKGQGQKAKMRCIPEKGHPVVFWYQQNKNNEFKFLINFQNQEVLQQIDMTEKRFSAECPSNSPCSLEIQSSEAGDSALYLCASSPDAQNTLYFGAGTRLSVL.

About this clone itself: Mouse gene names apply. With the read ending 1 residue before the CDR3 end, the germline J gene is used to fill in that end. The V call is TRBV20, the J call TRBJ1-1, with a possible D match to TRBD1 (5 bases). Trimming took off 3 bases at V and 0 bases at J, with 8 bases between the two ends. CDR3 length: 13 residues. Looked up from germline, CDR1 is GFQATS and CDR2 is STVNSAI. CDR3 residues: CGARWGANTEVFF. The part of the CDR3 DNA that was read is TGTGGTGCTAGATGGGGGGCAAACACAGAAGTCTTC. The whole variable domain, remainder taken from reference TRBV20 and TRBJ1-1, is GALVYQYPRRTICKSGTSMRMECQAVGFQATSVAWYRQSPQKTFELIALSTVNSAIKYEQNFTQEKFPISHPNLSFSSMTVLNAYLEDRGLYLCGARWGANTEVFFGKGTRLTVV.

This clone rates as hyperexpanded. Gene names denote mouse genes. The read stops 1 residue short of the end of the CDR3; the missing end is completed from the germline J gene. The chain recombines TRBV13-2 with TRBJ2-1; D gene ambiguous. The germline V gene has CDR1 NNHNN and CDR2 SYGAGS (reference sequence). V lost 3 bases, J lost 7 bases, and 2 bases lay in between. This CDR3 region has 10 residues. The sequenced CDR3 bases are TGTGCCAGCGGTGGCGCTGAGCAGTTC. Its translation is CASGGAEQF. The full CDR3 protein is CASGGAEQFF.

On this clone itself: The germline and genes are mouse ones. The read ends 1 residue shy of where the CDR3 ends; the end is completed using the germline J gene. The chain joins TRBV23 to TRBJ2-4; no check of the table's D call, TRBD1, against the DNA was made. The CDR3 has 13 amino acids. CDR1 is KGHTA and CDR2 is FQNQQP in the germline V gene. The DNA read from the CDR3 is TGCTCCAGCAGTCGACAAACCCAAAACACCTTGTAC. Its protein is CSSSRQTQNTLY. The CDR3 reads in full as CSSSRQTQNTLYF. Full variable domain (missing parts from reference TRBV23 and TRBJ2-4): DAAVTQKPRYLIKMKGQEAEMKCIPEKGHTAVFWYQQKQSKELKFLIYFQNQQPLDQIDMVKERFSAVCPSSSLCSLGIRTCEAEDSALYLCSSSRQTQNTLYFGAGTRLSVL.

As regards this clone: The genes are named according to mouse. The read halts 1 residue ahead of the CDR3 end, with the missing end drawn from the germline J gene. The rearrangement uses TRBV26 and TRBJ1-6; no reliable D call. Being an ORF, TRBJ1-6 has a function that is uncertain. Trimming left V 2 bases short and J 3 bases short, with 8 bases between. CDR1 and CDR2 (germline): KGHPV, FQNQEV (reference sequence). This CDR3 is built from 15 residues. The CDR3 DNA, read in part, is TGTGCCAGCAGTCTGAGGCCAAACTATAATTCGCCCCTCTAC. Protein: CASSLRPNYNSPLY. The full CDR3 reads CASSLRPNYNSPLYF.

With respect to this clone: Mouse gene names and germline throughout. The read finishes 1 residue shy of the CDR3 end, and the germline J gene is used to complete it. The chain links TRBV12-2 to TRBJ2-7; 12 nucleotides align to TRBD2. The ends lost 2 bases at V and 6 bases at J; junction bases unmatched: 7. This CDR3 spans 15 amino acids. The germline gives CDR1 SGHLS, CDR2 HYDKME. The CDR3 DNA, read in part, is TGTGCCAGCTCTCGTGGGCCGGGACTGGGGGGTGAACAGTAC. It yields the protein CASSRGPGLGGEQY. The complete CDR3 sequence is CASSRGPGLGGEQYF.

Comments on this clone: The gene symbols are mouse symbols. This CDR3 reads CAWSLREGNTLYF. Partial CDR3 DNA: TGTGCCTGGAGTCTGCGGGAGGGAAACACCTTGTAC. The genes are TRBV31 and TRBJ2-4; D uncertain. The read terminates 1 residue before the CDR3 end, so the remaining end is supplied by the germline J gene. The CDR3 loop spans 13 amino acids. Germline CDR1 reads GKSSPN; CDR2 reads SITVG. The V end was cut by 0 bases, the J end by 5 bases, with 9 bases between.

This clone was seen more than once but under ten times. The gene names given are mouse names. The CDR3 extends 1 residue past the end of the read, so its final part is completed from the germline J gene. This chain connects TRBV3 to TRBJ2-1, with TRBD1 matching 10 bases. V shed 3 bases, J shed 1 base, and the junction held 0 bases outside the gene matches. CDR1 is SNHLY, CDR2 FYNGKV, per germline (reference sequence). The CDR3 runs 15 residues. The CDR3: CASSLGQGNYAEQFF. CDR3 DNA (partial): TGTGCCAGCAGCTTGGGACAGGGGAACTATGCTGAGCAGTTC.

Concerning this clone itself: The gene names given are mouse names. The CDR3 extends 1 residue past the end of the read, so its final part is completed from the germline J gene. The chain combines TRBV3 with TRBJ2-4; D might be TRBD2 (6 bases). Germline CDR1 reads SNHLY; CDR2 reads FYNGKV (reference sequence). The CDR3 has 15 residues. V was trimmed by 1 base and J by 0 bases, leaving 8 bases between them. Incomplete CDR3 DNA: TGTGCCAGCAGCTTAGGTGGGGGTAGTCAAAACACCTTGTAC. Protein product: CASSLGGGSQNTLY. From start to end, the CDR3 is CASSLGGGSQNTLYF.

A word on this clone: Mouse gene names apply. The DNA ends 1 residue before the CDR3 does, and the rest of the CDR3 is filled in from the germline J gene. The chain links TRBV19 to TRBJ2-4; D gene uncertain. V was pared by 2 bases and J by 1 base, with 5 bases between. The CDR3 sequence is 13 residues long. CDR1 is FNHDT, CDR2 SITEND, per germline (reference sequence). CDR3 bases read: TGTGCCAGCAGTATTGGGCGTCAAAACACCTTGTAC. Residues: CASSIGRQNTLY. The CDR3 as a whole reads CASSIGRQNTLYF.

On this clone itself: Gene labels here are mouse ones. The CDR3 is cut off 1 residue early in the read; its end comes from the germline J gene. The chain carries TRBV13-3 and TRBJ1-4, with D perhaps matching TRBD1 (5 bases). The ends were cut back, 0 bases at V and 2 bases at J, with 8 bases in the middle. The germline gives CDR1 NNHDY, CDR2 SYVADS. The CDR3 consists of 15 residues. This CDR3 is CASSDGRGSNERLFF. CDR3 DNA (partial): TGTGCCAGCAGTGATGGGAGGGGCTCCAACGAAAGATTATTT.

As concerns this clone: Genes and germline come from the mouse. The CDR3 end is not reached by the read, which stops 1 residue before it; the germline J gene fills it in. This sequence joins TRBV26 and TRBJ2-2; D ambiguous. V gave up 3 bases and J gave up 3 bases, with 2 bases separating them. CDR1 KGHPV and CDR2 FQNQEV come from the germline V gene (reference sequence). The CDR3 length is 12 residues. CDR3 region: CASSLHTGQLYF. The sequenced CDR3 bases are TGTGCCAGCAGTCTACACACCGGGCAGCTCTAC.

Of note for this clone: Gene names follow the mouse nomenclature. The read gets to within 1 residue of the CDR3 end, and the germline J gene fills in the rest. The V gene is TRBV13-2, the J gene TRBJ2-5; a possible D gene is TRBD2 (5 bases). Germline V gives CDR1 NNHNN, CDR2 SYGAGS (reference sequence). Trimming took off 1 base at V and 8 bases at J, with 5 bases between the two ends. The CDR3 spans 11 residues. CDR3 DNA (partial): TGTGCCAGCGGTGATTGGGGCACCCAGTAC. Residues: CASGDWGTQY. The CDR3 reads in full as CASGDWGTQYF.

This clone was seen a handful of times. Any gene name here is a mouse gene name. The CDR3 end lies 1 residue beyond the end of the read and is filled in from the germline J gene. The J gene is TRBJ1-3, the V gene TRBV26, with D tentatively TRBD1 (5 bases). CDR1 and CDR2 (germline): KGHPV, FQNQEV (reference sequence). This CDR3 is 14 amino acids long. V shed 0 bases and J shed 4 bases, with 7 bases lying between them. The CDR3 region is CASSLSNRGNTLYF. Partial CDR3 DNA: TGTGCCAGCAGTCTGTCGAACAGGGGAAATACGCTCTAT.

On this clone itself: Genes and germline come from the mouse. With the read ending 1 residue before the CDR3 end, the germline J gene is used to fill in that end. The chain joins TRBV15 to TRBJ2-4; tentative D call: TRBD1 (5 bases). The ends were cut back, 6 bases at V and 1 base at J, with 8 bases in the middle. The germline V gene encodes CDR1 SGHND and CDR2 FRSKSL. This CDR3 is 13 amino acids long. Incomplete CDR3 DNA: TGTGCCAGCAGACAGACAGGTCAAAACACCTTGTAC. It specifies CASRQTGQNTLY. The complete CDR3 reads CASRQTGQNTLYF.

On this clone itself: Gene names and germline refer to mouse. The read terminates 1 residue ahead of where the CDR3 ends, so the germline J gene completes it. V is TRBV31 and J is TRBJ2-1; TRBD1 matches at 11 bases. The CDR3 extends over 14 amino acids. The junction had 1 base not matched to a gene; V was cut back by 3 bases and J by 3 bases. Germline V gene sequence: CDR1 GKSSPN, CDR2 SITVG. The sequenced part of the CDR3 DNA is TGTGCCTGGAGCGGGACAGGGGGCTATGCTGAGCAGTTC. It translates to CAWSGTGGYAEQF. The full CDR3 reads CAWSGTGGYAEQFF.

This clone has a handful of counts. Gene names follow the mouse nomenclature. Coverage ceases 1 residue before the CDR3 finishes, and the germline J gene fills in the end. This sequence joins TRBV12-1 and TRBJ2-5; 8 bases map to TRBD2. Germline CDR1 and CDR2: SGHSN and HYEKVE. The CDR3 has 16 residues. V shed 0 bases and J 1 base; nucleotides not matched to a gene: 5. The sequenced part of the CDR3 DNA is TGTGCCAGCTCTCTCCTGGGGGGCTGGGACCAAGACACCCAGTAC. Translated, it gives CASSLLGGWDQDTQY. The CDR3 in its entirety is CASSLLGGWDQDTQYF.

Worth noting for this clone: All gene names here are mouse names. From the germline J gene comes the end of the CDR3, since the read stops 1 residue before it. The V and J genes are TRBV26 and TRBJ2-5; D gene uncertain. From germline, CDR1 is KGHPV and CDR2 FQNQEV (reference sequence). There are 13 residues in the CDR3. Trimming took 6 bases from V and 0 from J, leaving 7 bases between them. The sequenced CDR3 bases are TGTGCCAGCAGAAGGGTTAACCAAGACACCCAGTAC. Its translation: CASRRVNQDTQY. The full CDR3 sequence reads CASRRVNQDTQYF.